One sample yielded the 2 T cell receptor beta chains listed below, sequenced in a study of blood T cell repertoires in COVID-19. Profiled with immunoSEQ multiplex PCR; TCRdb holds only in-frame clones, not every one. In the table there are approximately 200,000 clones, around 84% of which are singletons. Sequencing used peripheral blood. These receptors all come from a woman aged 60 to 75 who had recovered from COVID-19.

This CDR3 reads CASSPPDSPYEQYF. DNA of the CDR3: TGTGCCAGCAGCCCCCCGGACAGCCCCTACGAGCAGTACTTC. This rearrangement joins TRBV7-6 to TRBJ2-7, with D possibly matching TRBD1 (6 bases). This CDR3 is 14 amino acids long. From germline, CDR1 is SGHVS and CDR2 FNYEAQ. The V end lost 5 bases, the J end lost 2 bases, and 13 bases lay between the germline ends.

This rearrangement joins TRBV7-2 to TRBJ1-4; D gene ambiguous. Germline CDR1 and CDR2: SGHTA and FQGNSA. The CDR3 runs to 15 residues. The V end lost 7 bases, the J end lost 8 bases, and 20 bases lay between the germline ends. The CDR3 nucleotides are TGTGCCAGCACCCCCGACACCTCAGGTTGGGAAAAACTGTTTTTT. Translation gives CASTPDTSGWEKLFF.